This T cell receptor beta chain originates from a study of blood T cell repertoires in COVID-19. Study-wide background: Both acute and convalescent COVID-19 samples were obtained from the United States, Italy and Spain. T cells, B-cell-depleted T cells, or PBMCs provided the cDNA or gDNA that served as material.

In the original analysis: It was from reference gene primer amplification that nucleated cell counts were estimated. Using immunoSEQ multiplex PCR, the repertoire was profiled, and TCRdb retains in-frame clones only, with some absent. Clone size and the V and J calls come from that table; the DNA yielded D and trimming. This table has 90,000 to 120,000 clones, 89% appearing once. This CDR3 is built from 14 residues. V was cut by 0 bases and J by 12 bases, with 15 bases left in between. CDR1 SGHRS and CDR2 YFSETQ come from the germline V gene. The sequenced sample was peripheral blood. This chain connects TRBV5-1 to TRBJ1-4, with D unresolved. The source is a man aged 35 to 55 with active or convalescent COVID-19. CDR3 bases: TGCGCCAGCAGCTTGGAGTGGGTGGGGAGAGAACTGTTTTTT. Amino acid sequence: CASSLEWVGRELFF.